In this sample, the clone carrying this TCR beta chain turned up a few times. This CDR3 spans 12 amino acids. V lost 2 bases and J 4 bases, leaving 8 bases between the germline ends. Germline CDR1 is DFQATT and CDR2 is SNEGSKA (reference sequence). The data were taken from a study of T cells of healthy individuals. TCRdb recomputed calls from the 5' RACE reads with MiXCR, one row per CDR3 protein. This table has about 63,000 distinct CDR3 sequences, around 15% appearing once. The clonotype originates from a human donor in good health. This chain connects TRBV20-1 to TRBJ1-1; D is perhaps TRBD1 (6 bases). CDR3 DNA: TGCAGTGCTAGATGGACAGCCACTGAAGCTTTCTTT. This sequence encodes CSARWTATEAFF.